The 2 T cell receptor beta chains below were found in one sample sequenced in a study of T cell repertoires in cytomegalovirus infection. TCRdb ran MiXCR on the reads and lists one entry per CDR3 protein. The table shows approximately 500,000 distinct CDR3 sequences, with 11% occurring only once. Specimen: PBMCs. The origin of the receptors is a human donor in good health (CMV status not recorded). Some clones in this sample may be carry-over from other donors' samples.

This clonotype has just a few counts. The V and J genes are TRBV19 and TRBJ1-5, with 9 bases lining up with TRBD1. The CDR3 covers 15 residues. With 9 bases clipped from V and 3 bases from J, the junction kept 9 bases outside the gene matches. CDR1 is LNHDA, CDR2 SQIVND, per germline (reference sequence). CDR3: CASSFRDRDNQPQHF. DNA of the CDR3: TGTGCCAGCTCTTTCCGGGACAGGGACAATCAGCCCCAGCATTTT. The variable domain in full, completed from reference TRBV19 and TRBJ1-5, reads DGGITQSPKYLFRKEGQNVTLSCEQNLNHDAMYWYRQDPGQGLRLIYYSQIVNDFQKGDIAEGYSVSREKKESFPLTVTSAQKNPTAFYLCASSFRDRDNQPQHFGDGTRLSIL.

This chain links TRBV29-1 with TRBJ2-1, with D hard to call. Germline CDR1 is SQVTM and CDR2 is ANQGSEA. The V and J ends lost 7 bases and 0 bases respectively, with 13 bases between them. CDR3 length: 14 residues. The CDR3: CSAPHGSSYNEQFF. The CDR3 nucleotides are TGCAGCGCTCCCCACGGAAGCTCCTACAATGAGCAGTTCTTC.